Listed below are T cell receptor beta chains from one sample, sequenced in a study of T cell repertoires in cytomegalovirus infection. TCRdb re-called the reads with MiXCR, one entry per CDR3 protein. Of a few hundred thousand distinct CDR3 sequences in the sample, 30% to 40% were seen once. For these receptors, no antigen is known. Here the sequenced sample was cultured PBMCs, taken from culture after CMV antigen stimulation. Source of these receptors: a human donor in good health (CMV status not recorded). Some clones in this sample may be carry-over from other donors' samples. Each CDR3 is given with its conserved first and last residue. The order of the fields is D gene, J gene, clone size, V gene, CDR3 length, CDR3 protein, CDR3 DNA. A D gene is named only where the DNA matches it firmly. Clone size is stated in some rows and not others, as once, few, many or a class when expanded.

d_call: -; j_call: TRBJ2-7; clone_size: -; v_call: TRBV28; cdr3_length: 12; cdr3_aa: CASTRTPYEQYF; cdr3_nt: TGTGCCAGCACCAGGACACCCTACGAGCAGTACTTC
d_call: TRBD1; j_call: TRBJ1-2; clone_size: -; v_call: TRBV7-2; cdr3_length: 14; cdr3_aa: CASSSRQGGYGYTF; cdr3_nt: TGTGCCAGCAGCTCTCGACAGGGGGGCTATGGCTACACCTTC
d_call: -; j_call: TRBJ1-1; clone_size: many; v_call: TRBV7-2; cdr3_length: 15; cdr3_aa: CASSLIVGLNTEAFF; cdr3_nt: TGTGCCAGCAGCTTAATAGTGGGTCTGAACACTGAAGCTTTCTTT
d_call: -; j_call: TRBJ2-7; clone_size: many; v_call: TRBV7-2; cdr3_length: 15; cdr3_aa: CASSLGRGINYEQYF; cdr3_nt: TGTGCCAGCAGCTTAGGGAGGGGGATAAACTACGAGCAGTACTTC
d_call: -; j_call: TRBJ2-7; clone_size: once; v_call: TRBV18; cdr3_length: 13; cdr3_aa: CASSPPEADEQYF; cdr3_nt: TGTGCCAGCTCACCACCGGAGGCCGACGAGCAGTACTTC
d_call: -; j_call: TRBJ2-7; clone_size: few; v_call: TRBV7-2; cdr3_length: 13; cdr3_aa: CASSSSSYYEQYF; cdr3_nt: TGTGCCAGCAGCTCGTCTAGCTACTACGAGCAGTACTTC
d_call: -; j_call: TRBJ1-2; clone_size: -; v_call: TRBV19; cdr3_length: 13; cdr3_aa: CASTDAETYGYTF; cdr3_nt: TGTGCCAGTACCGATGCAGAGACCTATGGCTACACCTTC
d_call: -; j_call: TRBJ1-2; clone_size: once; v_call: TRBV7-2; cdr3_length: 14; cdr3_aa: CASSGGLKGYGYTF; cdr3_nt: TGTGCCAGCAGCGGGGGGCTGAAAGGCTATGGCTACACCTTC
d_call: TRBD1; j_call: TRBJ1-1; clone_size: once; v_call: TRBV7-2; cdr3_length: 13; cdr3_aa: CASSFSDRAEAFF; cdr3_nt: TGTGCCAGCAGCTTTTCCGACAGGGCTGAAGCTTTCTTT
d_call: TRBD1; j_call: TRBJ1-2; clone_size: many; v_call: TRBV7-2; cdr3_length: 14; cdr3_aa: CASSFKQGAYGYTF; cdr3_nt: TGTGCCAGCAGCTTTAAACAGGGGGCCTATGGCTACACCTTC
d_call: -; j_call: TRBJ2-3; clone_size: once; v_call: TRBV6-5; cdr3_length: 15; cdr3_aa: CASSYWGLRADTQYF; cdr3_nt: TGTGCCAGCAGTTACTGGGGGCTTCGAGCAGATACGCAGTATTTT
d_call: -; j_call: TRBJ1-6; clone_size: -; v_call: TRBV2; cdr3_length: 14; cdr3_aa: CASSEAGRSTPLHF; cdr3_nt: TGTGCCAGCAGTGAAGCAGGCAGAAGCACACCCCTCCACTTT
d_call: -; j_call: TRBJ1-1; clone_size: -; v_call: TRBV7-9; cdr3_length: 14; cdr3_aa: CASSWAGKNTEAFF; cdr3_nt: TGTGCCAGCAGCTGGGCAGGAAAGAACACTGAAGCTTTCTTT
d_call: TRBD1; j_call: TRBJ1-2; clone_size: few; v_call: TRBV7-9; cdr3_length: 16; cdr3_aa: CASSLGTGEQNYGYTF; cdr3_nt: TGTGCCAGCAGCTTAGGGACAGGGGAGCAGAACTATGGCTACACCTTC
d_call: -; j_call: TRBJ2-1; clone_size: -; v_call: TRBV4-1; cdr3_length: 14; cdr3_aa: CASSPRASYNEQFF; cdr3_nt: TGCGCCAGCAGCCCGCGGGCCAGTTACAATGAGCAGTTCTTC
d_call: -; j_call: TRBJ2-5; clone_size: few; v_call: TRBV11-2; cdr3_length: 14; cdr3_aa: CASSPGVDPGTQYF; cdr3_nt: TGTGCCAGCAGCCCCGGGGTAGATCCCGGGACCCAGTACTTC
d_call: -; j_call: TRBJ2-1; clone_size: -; v_call: TRBV29-1; cdr3_length: 14; cdr3_aa: CSVDGARAINEQFF; cdr3_nt: TGCAGCGTTGATGGGGCCAGGGCAATCAATGAGCAGTTCTTC
d_call: -; j_call: TRBJ2-5; clone_size: -; v_call: TRBV7-6; cdr3_length: 14; cdr3_aa: CAASFGEYQETQYF; cdr3_nt: TGTGCCGCATCTTTCGGAGAATACCAAGAGACCCAGTACTTC
d_call: -; j_call: TRBJ2-5; clone_size: many; v_call: TRBV7-2; cdr3_length: 14; cdr3_aa: CASSLEAGRETQYF; cdr3_nt: TGTGCCAGCAGCTTAGAGGCAGGGAGGGAGACCCAGTACTTC
d_call: TRBD1; j_call: TRBJ1-2; clone_size: -; v_call: TRBV7-2; cdr3_length: 14; cdr3_aa: CASRLGQGAEGYTF; cdr3_nt: TGTGCCAGCAGGTTGGGACAGGGGGCAGAGGGCTACACCTTC
d_call: TRBD2; j_call: TRBJ2-2; clone_size: -; v_call: TRBV19; cdr3_length: 16; cdr3_aa: CASSGRGGITTGELFF; cdr3_nt: TGTGCCAGCAGCGGGAGGGGCGGGATTACCACCGGGGAGCTGTTTTTT
d_call: TRBD1; j_call: TRBJ1-2; clone_size: -; v_call: TRBV20-1; cdr3_length: 14; cdr3_aa: CSARRQGSHYGYTF; cdr3_nt: TGCAGTGCTAGGAGACAGGGTTCCCACTATGGCTACACCTTC
d_call: -; j_call: TRBJ2-3; clone_size: -; v_call: TRBV24-1; cdr3_length: 14; cdr3_aa: CATSDSFLENTQYF; cdr3_nt: TGTGCCACCAGTGATTCCTTTCTAGAAAATACGCAGTATTTT
d_call: TRBD2; j_call: TRBJ2-1; clone_size: few; v_call: TRBV5-1; cdr3_length: 16; cdr3_aa: CASSTGYAGAYNEQFF; cdr3_nt: TGCGCCAGCAGCACTGGCTACGCGGGGGCCTACAATGAGCAGTTCTTC
d_call: TRBD1; j_call: TRBJ1-2; clone_size: -; v_call: TRBV28; cdr3_length: 14; cdr3_aa: CAGFGQGANYGYTF; cdr3_nt: TGTGCCGGCTTTGGGCAGGGGGCTAACTATGGCTACACCTTC
d_call: TRBD2; j_call: TRBJ2-1; clone_size: -; v_call: TRBV28; cdr3_length: 16; cdr3_aa: CASSPLGSGIYNEQFF; cdr3_nt: TGTGCCAGCAGTCCCCTAGGTAGCGGGATTTACAATGAGCAGTTCTTC
d_call: -; j_call: TRBJ2-3; clone_size: few; v_call: TRBV11-2; cdr3_length: 14; cdr3_aa: CASSLGARTGTQYF; cdr3_nt: TGTGCCAGCAGCTTAGGGGCCCGCACAGGTACGCAGTATTTT
d_call: -; j_call: TRBJ2-2; clone_size: few; v_call: TRBV7-2; cdr3_length: 13; cdr3_aa: CASSLAGLGELFF; cdr3_nt: TGTGCCAGCAGCTTAGCGGGCCTCGGGGAGCTGTTTTTT
d_call: TRBD2; j_call: TRBJ2-1; clone_size: -; v_call: TRBV28; cdr3_length: 13; cdr3_aa: CASRAGSRNEQFF; cdr3_nt: TGTGCCAGCAGAGCGGGGTCCCGGAATGAGCAGTTCTTC
d_call: -; j_call: TRBJ1-5; clone_size: -; v_call: TRBV6-2/TRBV6-3; cdr3_length: 12; cdr3_aa: CASSGSNQPQHF; cdr3_nt: TGTGCCAGCAGTGGCAGCAATCAGCCCCAGCATTTT
d_call: TRBD2; j_call: TRBJ2-1; clone_size: -; v_call: TRBV27; cdr3_length: 17; cdr3_aa: CASSFIAGDPAYNEQFF; cdr3_nt: TGTGCCAGCAGTTTTATAGCGGGAGACCCCGCCTACAATGAGCAGTTCTTC
d_call: -; j_call: TRBJ2-1; clone_size: -; v_call: TRBV10-3; cdr3_length: 15; cdr3_aa: CAISGAGSSYNEQFF; cdr3_nt: TGTGCCATCAGTGGCGCGGGAAGCTCCTACAATGAGCAGTTCTTC
d_call: -; j_call: TRBJ1-1; clone_size: -; v_call: TRBV6-2/TRBV6-3; cdr3_length: 10; cdr3_aa: CASRDGEAFF; cdr3_nt: TGTGCCAGCAGGGACGGTGAAGCTTTCTTT
d_call: TRBD2; j_call: TRBJ2-5; clone_size: -; v_call: TRBV15; cdr3_length: 15; cdr3_aa: CATSSRLAAQETQYF; cdr3_nt: TGTGCCACCAGCAGTCGCCTAGCGGCACAAGAGACCCAGTACTTC
d_call: -; j_call: TRBJ2-2; clone_size: few; v_call: TRBV11-2; cdr3_length: 15; cdr3_aa: CASSPRGFDTGELFF; cdr3_nt: TGTGCCAGCAGCCCTAGGGGCTTCGACACCGGGGAGCTGTTTTTT
d_call: TRBD1; j_call: TRBJ1-6; clone_size: -; v_call: TRBV7-2; cdr3_length: 17; cdr3_aa: CASSLLQGALINSPLHF; cdr3_nt: TGTGCCAGCAGCTTATTACAGGGGGCGCTGATTAATTCACCCCTCCACTTT
d_call: TRBD1; j_call: TRBJ1-1; clone_size: -; v_call: TRBV14; cdr3_length: 16; cdr3_aa: CASSQGTGYIKGEAFF; cdr3_nt: TGTGCCAGCAGCCAAGGGACAGGGTATATCAAGGGTGAAGCTTTCTTT
d_call: -; j_call: TRBJ2-7; clone_size: -; v_call: TRBV7-8; cdr3_length: 14; cdr3_aa: CASMPGRSSYEEYF; cdr3_nt: TGTGCCAGCATGCCCGGACGGAGCTCCTACGAGGAGTACTTC
d_call: -; j_call: TRBJ2-5; clone_size: -; v_call: TRBV7-2; cdr3_length: 13; cdr3_aa: CASSGESLEDQYF; cdr3_nt: TGTGCCAGCAGCGGGGAGTCTTTGGAGGACCAGTACTTC
d_call: -; j_call: TRBJ2-3; clone_size: few; v_call: TRBV7-2; cdr3_length: 15; cdr3_aa: CASSRDTSSTDTQYF; cdr3_nt: TGTGCCAGCAGCCGGGACACCTCTAGCACAGATACGCAGTATTTT
d_call: TRBD1; j_call: TRBJ1-2; clone_size: -; v_call: TRBV4-1; cdr3_length: 15; cdr3_aa: CASSQAGQGGYGYTF; cdr3_nt: TGCGCCAGCAGCCAAGCCGGACAGGGAGGCTATGGCTACACCTTC
d_call: TRBD2; j_call: TRBJ2-3; clone_size: many; v_call: TRBV7-2; cdr3_length: 17; cdr3_aa: CASSLWALAEGTDTQYF; cdr3_nt: TGTGCCAGCAGCTTATGGGCTCTAGCGGAGGGCACAGATACGCAGTATTTT
d_call: -; j_call: TRBJ2-2; clone_size: -; v_call: TRBV28; cdr3_length: 13; cdr3_aa: CAGQGGWTGELFF; cdr3_nt: TGTGCCGGCCAAGGGGGATGGACCGGGGAGCTGTTTTTT
d_call: -; j_call: TRBJ1-6; clone_size: -; v_call: TRBV27; cdr3_length: 14; cdr3_aa: CASGRGDRDSPLHF; cdr3_nt: TGTGCCAGCGGGCGGGGGGACCGCGATTCACCCCTCCACTTT
d_call: -; j_call: TRBJ1-5; clone_size: few; v_call: TRBV25-1; cdr3_length: 11; cdr3_aa: CASGQNQPQHF; cdr3_nt: TGTGCCAGCGGGCAGAATCAGCCCCAGCATTTT
d_call: -; j_call: TRBJ1-4; clone_size: few; v_call: TRBV28; cdr3_length: 14; cdr3_aa: CASSSDPINEKLFF; cdr3_nt: TGTGCCAGCAGTTCCGACCCTATAAATGAAAAACTGTTTTTT
d_call: -; j_call: TRBJ1-6; clone_size: -; v_call: TRBV12-3/TRBV12-4; cdr3_length: 16; cdr3_aa: CASSRNPTGHNSPLHF; cdr3_nt: TGTGCCAGCAGCCGAAATCCGACAGGCCATAATTCACCCCTCCACTTT
d_call: TRBD2; j_call: TRBJ2-7; clone_size: -; v_call: TRBV10-3; cdr3_length: 18; cdr3_aa: CAISDGGVGTSGTYEQYF; cdr3_nt: TGTGCCATCAGTGACGGGGGTGTGGGAACTAGCGGAACCTACGAGCAGTACTTC
d_call: TRBD1; j_call: TRBJ1-2; clone_size: once; v_call: TRBV20-1; cdr3_length: 14; cdr3_aa: CSAIDRGGNYGYTF; cdr3_nt: TGCAGTGCCATTGACAGGGGGGGGAACTATGGCTACACCTTC
d_call: -; j_call: TRBJ1-5; clone_size: few; v_call: TRBV6-5; cdr3_length: 16; cdr3_aa: CASSPRTRLLNQPQHF; cdr3_nt: TGTGCCAGCAGTCCTCGGACGAGGTTATTAAATCAGCCCCAGCATTTT